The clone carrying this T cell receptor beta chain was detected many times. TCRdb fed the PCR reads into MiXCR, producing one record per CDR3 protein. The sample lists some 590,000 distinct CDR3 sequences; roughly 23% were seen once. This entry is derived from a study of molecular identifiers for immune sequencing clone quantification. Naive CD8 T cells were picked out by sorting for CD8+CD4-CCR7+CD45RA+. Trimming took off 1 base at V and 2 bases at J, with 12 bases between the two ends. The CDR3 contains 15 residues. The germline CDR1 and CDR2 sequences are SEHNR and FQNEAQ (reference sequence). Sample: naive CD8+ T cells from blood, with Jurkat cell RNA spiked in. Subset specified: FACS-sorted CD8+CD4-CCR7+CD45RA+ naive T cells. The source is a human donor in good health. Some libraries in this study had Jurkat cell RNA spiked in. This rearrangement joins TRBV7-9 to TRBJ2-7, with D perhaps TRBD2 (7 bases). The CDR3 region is CASSLEGGATYEQYF. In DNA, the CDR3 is TGTGCCAGCAGCTTAGAGGGGGGGGCCACCTACGAGCAGTACTTC.